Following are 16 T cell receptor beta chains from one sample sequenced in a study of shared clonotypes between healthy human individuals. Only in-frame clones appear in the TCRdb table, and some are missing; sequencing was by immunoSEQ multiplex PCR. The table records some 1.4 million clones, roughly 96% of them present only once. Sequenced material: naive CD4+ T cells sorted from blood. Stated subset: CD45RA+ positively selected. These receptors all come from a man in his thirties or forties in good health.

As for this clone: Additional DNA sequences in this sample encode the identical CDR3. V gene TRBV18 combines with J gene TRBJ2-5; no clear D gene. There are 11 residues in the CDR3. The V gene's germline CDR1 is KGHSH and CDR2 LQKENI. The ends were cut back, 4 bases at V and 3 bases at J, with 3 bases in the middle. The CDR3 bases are TGTGCCAGCTCACTTAAAGAGACCCAGTACTTC. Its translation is CASSLKETQYF.

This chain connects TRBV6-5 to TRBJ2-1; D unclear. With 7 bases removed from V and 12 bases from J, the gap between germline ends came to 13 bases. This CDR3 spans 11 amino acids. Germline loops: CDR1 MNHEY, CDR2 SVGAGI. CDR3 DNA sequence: TGTGCCAGCACCTACGGACCCGGGCAGTTCTTC. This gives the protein CASTYGPGQFF.

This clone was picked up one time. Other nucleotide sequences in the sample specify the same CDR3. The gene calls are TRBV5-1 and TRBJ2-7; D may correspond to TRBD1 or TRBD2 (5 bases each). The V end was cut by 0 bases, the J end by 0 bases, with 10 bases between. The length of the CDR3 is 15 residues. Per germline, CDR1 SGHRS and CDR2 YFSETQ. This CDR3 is CASSLGGTGSYEQYF. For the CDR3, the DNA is TGCGCCAGCAGCTTGGGGGGGACCGGCTCCTACGAGCAGTACTTC.

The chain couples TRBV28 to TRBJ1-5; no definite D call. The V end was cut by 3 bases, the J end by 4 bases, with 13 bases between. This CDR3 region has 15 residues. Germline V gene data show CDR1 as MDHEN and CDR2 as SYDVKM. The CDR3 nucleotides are TGTGCCAGCAGTTTGGGGAGGGTGAGGAATCAGCCCCAGCATTTT. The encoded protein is CASSLGRVRNQPQHF.

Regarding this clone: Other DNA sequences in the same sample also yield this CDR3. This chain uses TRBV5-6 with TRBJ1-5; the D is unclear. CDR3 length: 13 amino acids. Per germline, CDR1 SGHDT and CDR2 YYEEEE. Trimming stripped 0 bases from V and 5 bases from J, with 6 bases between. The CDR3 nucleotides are TGTGCCAGCAGCTTGGCCGGGGATCAGCCCCAGCATTTT. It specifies CASSLAGDQPQHF.

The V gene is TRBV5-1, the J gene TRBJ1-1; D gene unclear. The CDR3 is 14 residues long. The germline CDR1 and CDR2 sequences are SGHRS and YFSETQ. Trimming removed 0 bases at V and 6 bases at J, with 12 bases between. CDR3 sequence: CASSLAGRDPEAFF. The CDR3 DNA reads TGCGCCAGCAGCTTGGCCGGGAGAGACCCTGAAGCTTTCTTT.

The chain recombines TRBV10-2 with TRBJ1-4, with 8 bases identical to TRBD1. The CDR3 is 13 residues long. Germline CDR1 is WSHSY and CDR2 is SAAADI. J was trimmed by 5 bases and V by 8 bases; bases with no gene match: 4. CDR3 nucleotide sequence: TGCGCCAGCGGGACAGGACGAAATGAAAAACTGTTTTTT. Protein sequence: CASGTGRNEKLFF.

For the CDR3, the DNA is TGCGCCAGCAGCCAAGCCGGGGGGGCGGAGACCCAGTACTTC. It specifies CASSQAGGAETQYF. The V and J genes are TRBV4-3 and TRBJ2-5; 8 nucleotides match TRBD2. This CDR3 has 14 amino acids. CDR1 LGHNA and CDR2 YSLEER come from the germline V gene. Trimming took 1 base from V and 5 from J; bases not matched to a gene: 3.

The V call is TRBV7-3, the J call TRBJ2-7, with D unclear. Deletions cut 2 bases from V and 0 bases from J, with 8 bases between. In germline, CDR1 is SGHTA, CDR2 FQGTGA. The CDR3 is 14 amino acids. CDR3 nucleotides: TGTGCCAGCAGCTTAGACTCACGCTCCTACGAGCAGTACTTC. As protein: CASSLDSRSYEQYF.

As DNA, the CDR3 is TGTGCCAGCAGTCAGGACAGGGGATCAGATACGCAGTATTTT. It encodes CASSQDRGSDTQYF. This chain links TRBV2 with TRBJ2-3, with TRBD1 matching over 9 bases. V was pared by 5 bases and J by 4 bases, with 4 bases of the junction left unmatched. The germline CDR1 and CDR2 sequences are SNHLY and FYNNEI. This CDR3 comprises 14 residues.

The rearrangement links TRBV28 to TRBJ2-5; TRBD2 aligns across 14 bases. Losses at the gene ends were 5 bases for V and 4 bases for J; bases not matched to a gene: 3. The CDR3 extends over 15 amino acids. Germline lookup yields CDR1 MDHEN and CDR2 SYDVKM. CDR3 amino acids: CASSGLAGGGETQYF. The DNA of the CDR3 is TGTGCCAGCAGTGGACTAGCGGGAGGTGGAGAGACCCAGTACTTC.

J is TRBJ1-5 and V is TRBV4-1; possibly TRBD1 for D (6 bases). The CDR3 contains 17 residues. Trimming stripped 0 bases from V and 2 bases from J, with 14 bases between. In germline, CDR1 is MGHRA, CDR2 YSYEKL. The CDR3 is CASSQEAGAKGNQPQHF. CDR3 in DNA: TGCGCCAGCAGCCAAGAGGCGGGGGCCAAAGGCAATCAGCCCCAGCATTTT.

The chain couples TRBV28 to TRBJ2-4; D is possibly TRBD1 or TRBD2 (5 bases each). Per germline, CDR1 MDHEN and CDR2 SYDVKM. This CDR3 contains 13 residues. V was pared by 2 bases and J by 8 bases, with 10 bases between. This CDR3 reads CASSLGTLYIQYF. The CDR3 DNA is TGTGCCAGCAGTTTAGGGACCCTGTACATTCAGTACTTC. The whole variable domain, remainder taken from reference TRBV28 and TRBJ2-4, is DVKVTQSSRYLVKRTGEKVFLECVQDMDHENMFWYRQDPGLGLRLIYFSYDVKMKEKGDIPEGYSVSREKKERFSLILESASTNQTSMYLCASSLGTLYIQYFGAGTRLSVL.

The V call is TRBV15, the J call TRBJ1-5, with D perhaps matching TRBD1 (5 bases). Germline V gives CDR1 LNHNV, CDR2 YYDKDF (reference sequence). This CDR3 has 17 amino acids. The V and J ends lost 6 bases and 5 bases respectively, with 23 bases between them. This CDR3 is CATRESGQQGGYQPQHF. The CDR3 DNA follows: TGTGCCACCAGGGAATCCGGTCAGCAGGGTGGGTATCAGCCCCAGCATTTT.

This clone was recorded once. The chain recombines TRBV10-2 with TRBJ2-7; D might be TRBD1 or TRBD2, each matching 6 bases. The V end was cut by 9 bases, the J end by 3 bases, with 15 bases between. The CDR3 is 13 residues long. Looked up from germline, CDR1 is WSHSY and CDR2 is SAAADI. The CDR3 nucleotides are TGCGCCAGTGCGGGACACCCAAGCTACGAGCAGTACTTC. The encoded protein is CASAGHPSYEQYF.

CDR3 sequence reads: CASRLPGQLNTEAFF. In DNA, the CDR3 is TGTGCCAGCAGGCTACCGGGACAGCTGAACACTGAAGCTTTCTTT. The chain carries TRBV28 and TRBJ1-1, with TRBD1 matching 7 bases. V dropped 6 bases and J dropped 0; count of bases not matched to a gene: 7. This CDR3 has 15 residues. The germline gives CDR1 MDHEN, CDR2 SYDVKM.